This T cell receptor (beta chain) was captured by sequencing in a study of Ad26.COV2.S vaccination and SARS-CoV-2 variants. About the study: A COV1001 Ad26.COV2.S trial-arm participant provided the sample.

Comment on this clone: The antigen remains undetermined.

Profiled with immunoSEQ multiplex PCR; TCRdb holds only in-frame clones, not every one. The repertoire consists of about 400,000 clones, with approximately 87% occurring once and the leading ten covering less than 4.5%. The germline gives CDR1 LNHDA, CDR2 SQIVND (reference sequence). The CDR3 contains 17 residues. V lost 2 bases, J lost 0 bases, and 16 bases lay in between. Notes on the study in general: CD8+ and CD4+ T cells specific for spike reportedly responded with substantial breadth after vaccination. Researchers cautioned that TCR breadth and depth analyses may have underestimated total T cell responses.

Treatment noted: over 15 received Ad26.COV2.S at low or high dose, single or two shots; roughly five received placebo; per-sample allocation not given. Day 63 after the first vaccine or placebo injection was the time point for sampling. In the vaccine, an Ad26 vector expressed the SARS-CoV-2 spike of the Wuhan strain. The starting material was peripheral blood, obtained in a trial of Ad26.COV2.S vaccine versus placebo. This rearrangement joins TRBV19 to TRBJ1-2; D remains ambiguous. This receptor was identified in a person aged 18-65 years who received the Ad26.COV2.S COVID-19 vaccine or a placebo. This chain's CDR3 is CASSIPTTELANYGYTF. The DNA for the CDR3 is TGTGCCAGTAGTATACCCACGACGGAATTGGCTAACTATGGCTACACCTTC.